Listed below are T cell receptor beta chains from one sample, sequenced in a study of blood T cells in healthy people across ages. TCRdb fed the 5' RACE reads into MiXCR, producing one record per CDR3 protein. This table holds about 1.8 million distinct CDR3 sequences, roughly 52% found once. The sequenced material came from blood. The receptors originated from a middle-aged woman in good health. CDR3s include the opening cysteine and the closing phenylalanine or tryptophan. The D gene is left open where the match is weak. Clone size is given for some rows only: seen once, a few or many times, or a class if the clone is expanded.

J gene: TRBJ1-4
clone size: -
CDR3 length: 13
D gene: TRBD1
V gene: TRBV20-1
CDR3 DNA: TGCAGTGCTCCCGGGACAGGGGATGAAAAACTGTTTTTT
CDR3 protein: CSAPGTGDEKLFF

J gene: TRBJ1-4
clone size: -
CDR3 length: 14
D gene: -
V gene: TRBV27
CDR3 DNA: TGTGCCAGCAGAGACGGGTCCTGGCAGGAAAAACTGTTTTTT
CDR3 protein: CASRDGSWQEKLFF

J gene: TRBJ1-2
clone size: few
CDR3 length: 14
D gene: -
V gene: TRBV20-1
CDR3 DNA: TGCAGTGCGCATCCAGGTGTTTCTAACTATGGCTACACCTTC
CDR3 protein: CSAHPGVSNYGYTF

J gene: TRBJ2-7
clone size: -
CDR3 length: 12
D gene: TRBD2
V gene: TRBV29-1
CDR3 DNA: TGCAGCGCCGGACGGGACTACAATGAGCAGTACTTC
CDR3 protein: CSAGRDYNEQYF

J gene: TRBJ2-4
clone size: few
CDR3 length: 15
D gene: TRBD1
V gene: TRBV18
CDR3 DNA: TGTGCCAGCTCACATCCAGGGGGAGCCAAAAACATTCAGTACTTC
CDR3 protein: CASSHPGGAKNIQYF

J gene: TRBJ1-6
clone size: -
CDR3 length: 14
D gene: -
V gene: TRBV11-1
CDR3 DNA: TGTGCCAGCAGCCCCGCGGGAGACCATTCACCCCTCCACTTT
CDR3 protein: CASSPAGDHSPLHF

J gene: TRBJ2-3
clone size: few
CDR3 length: 13
D gene: -
V gene: TRBV5-1
CDR3 DNA: TGTGCCAGCAGTTGGCGGGGCACAGATACGCAGTATTTT
CDR3 protein: CASSWRGTDTQYF

J gene: TRBJ2-5
clone size: -
CDR3 length: 12
D gene: -
V gene: TRBV2
CDR3 DNA: TGCGCCGGGGAAGGACAGAGGGAGACCCAGTACTTC
CDR3 protein: CAGEGQRETQYF

J gene: TRBJ2-5
clone size: -
CDR3 length: 13
D gene: -
V gene: TRBV7-2
CDR3 DNA: TGTGCCAGCAGCTTAGCACAGCTAGAGACCCAGTACTTC
CDR3 protein: CASSLAQLETQYF

J gene: TRBJ2-5
clone size: -
CDR3 length: 13
D gene: -
V gene: TRBV9
CDR3 DNA: TGTGCCAGCAGCGCCGGGGGTTCGGAGACCCAGTACTTC
CDR3 protein: CASSAGGSETQYF

J gene: TRBJ2-1
clone size: -
CDR3 length: 15
D gene: -
V gene: TRBV12-3/TRBV12-4
CDR3 DNA: TGTGCCAGCAGTCCCCGACCCCTGTCGATCGATGAGCAGTTCTTC
CDR3 protein: CASSPRPLSIDEQFF

J gene: TRBJ2-1
clone size: -
CDR3 length: 15
D gene: -
V gene: TRBV6-2/TRBV6-3
CDR3 DNA: TGTGCCAGCAGTTACTCGACAGCGGTTGGATTTGAGCAGTTCTTC
CDR3 protein: CASSYSTAVGFEQFF

J gene: TRBJ2-3
clone size: -
CDR3 length: 17
D gene: -
V gene: TRBV6-6
CDR3 DNA: TGTGCCAGCAGTACCTCTCTGGGGGCGGGCCCCACAGATACGCAGTATTTT
CDR3 protein: CASSTSLGAGPTDTQYF

J gene: TRBJ2-7
clone size: few
CDR3 length: 17
D gene: -
V gene: TRBV4-1
CDR3 DNA: TGCGCCAGCAGCCAAGATAGGGGGACCCCCGCCAGCTACGAGCAGTACTTC
CDR3 protein: CASSQDRGTPASYEQYF

J gene: TRBJ1-5
clone size: -
CDR3 length: 11
D gene: -
V gene: TRBV19
CDR3 DNA: TGTGCCGGGGGCCGCAATCAGCCCCAGCATTTT
CDR3 protein: CAGGRNQPQHF

J gene: TRBJ2-6
clone size: -
CDR3 length: 20
D gene: -
V gene: TRBV7-2
CDR3 DNA: TGTGCCAGCTCCCGTCCGTTCAGCGAAAGGGACATGACTGGGGCCAACGTCCTGACTTTC
CDR3 protein: CASSRPFSERDMTGANVLTF

J gene: TRBJ2-3
clone size: -
CDR3 length: 16
D gene: TRBD2
V gene: TRBV28
CDR3 DNA: TGTGCCAGCACCACTAGCGGGGGGGCCCCACCTTATACGCAGTATTTT
CDR3 protein: CASTTSGGAPPYTQYF

J gene: TRBJ1-6
clone size: once
CDR3 length: 14
D gene: -
V gene: TRBV27
CDR3 DNA: TGTGCCAGCAGTTATATCACGGATAATTCACCCCTCCACTTT
CDR3 protein: CASSYITDNSPLHF

J gene: TRBJ1-5
clone size: -
CDR3 length: 17
D gene: -
V gene: TRBV28
CDR3 DNA: TGTGCCAGCAGTTTCACCGGGACAAGGCCACTCAATCAGCCCCAGCATTTT
CDR3 protein: CASSFTGTRPLNQPQHF

J gene: TRBJ2-1
clone size: -
CDR3 length: 15
D gene: -
V gene: TRBV3-1
CDR3 DNA: TGTGCCAGCAGCCAAGATCGAGGCAGGATGAATGAGCAGTTCTTC
CDR3 protein: CASSQDRGRMNEQFF

J gene: TRBJ1-1
clone size: -
CDR3 length: 15
D gene: TRBD1
V gene: TRBV4-1
CDR3 DNA: TGCGCCAGCAGCGTAACAAACCAGGGGGGCACTGAAGCTTTCTTT
CDR3 protein: CASSVTNQGGTEAFF

J gene: TRBJ2-7
clone size: -
CDR3 length: 13
D gene: -
V gene: TRBV29-1
CDR3 DNA: TGCAGCGTTAGACCCCTCTTGGGCTACGAGCAGTACTTC
CDR3 protein: CSVRPLLGYEQYF

J gene: TRBJ2-1
clone size: -
CDR3 length: 14
D gene: -
V gene: TRBV12-3/TRBV12-4
CDR3 DNA: TGTGCCAGCAGTTTAGCGCGACCCCTAAATGAGCAGTTCTTC
CDR3 protein: CASSLARPLNEQFF

J gene: TRBJ2-5
clone size: few
CDR3 length: 14
D gene: TRBD1
V gene: TRBV7-2
CDR3 DNA: TGTGCCAGCAGCTTAGTTGGCAGGGGGGAGACCCAGTACTTC
CDR3 protein: CASSLVGRGETQYF

J gene: TRBJ2-3
clone size: few
CDR3 length: 15
D gene: -
V gene: TRBV4-1
CDR3 DNA: TGCGCCAGCAGCCAAGAGTCGGCTAGCACAGATACGCAGTATTTT
CDR3 protein: CASSQESASTDTQYF

J gene: TRBJ2-3
clone size: -
CDR3 length: 15
D gene: -
V gene: TRBV7-2
CDR3 DNA: TGTGCCAGCAGCCCAGGGGGGGGCTACACAGATACGCAGTATTTT
CDR3 protein: CASSPGGGYTDTQYF

J gene: TRBJ2-7
clone size: -
CDR3 length: 12
D gene: -
V gene: TRBV7-9
CDR3 DNA: TGTGCCAGCAGTTCCGGGACCCACGAGCAGTACTTC
CDR3 protein: CASSSGTHEQYF

J gene: TRBJ2-5
clone size: -
CDR3 length: 16
D gene: TRBD1
V gene: TRBV5-1
CDR3 DNA: TGCGCCAGCAGCTTGTACCTGGGACAGGGTCCGGGTGAGCAGTACTTC
CDR3 protein: CASSLYLGQGPGEQYF

J gene: TRBJ1-6
clone size: few
CDR3 length: 15
D gene: -
V gene: TRBV20-1
CDR3 DNA: TGCAGTGCTCCTGGGGAGCTTTTGACAAATTCACCCCTCCACTTT
CDR3 protein: CSAPGELLTNSPLHF

J gene: TRBJ2-7
clone size: -
CDR3 length: 12
D gene: -
V gene: TRBV5-5
CDR3 DNA: TGTGCCACCTCAAGGGAGGCGGCCGAGCAGTACTTC
CDR3 protein: CATSREAAEQYF

J gene: TRBJ2-7
clone size: -
CDR3 length: 20
D gene: TRBD2
V gene: TRBV13
CDR3 DNA: TGTGCCAGCAGCGGACGTCGTGGGACCGGGACTAGCGGACCACTCTACGAGCAGTACTTC
CDR3 protein: CASSGRRGTGTSGPLYEQYF

J gene: TRBJ2-1
clone size: few
CDR3 length: 16
D gene: TRBD2
V gene: TRBV9
CDR3 DNA: TGTGCCAGCAGCGTAGGACTAGCGGGGGTGGAAGATGAGCAGTTCTTC
CDR3 protein: CASSVGLAGVEDEQFF

J gene: TRBJ2-3
clone size: few
CDR3 length: 12
D gene: -
V gene: TRBV6-6
CDR3 DNA: TGTGCCAGCAGCACCACTACGGAGACGCAGTATTTT
CDR3 protein: CASSTTTETQYF

J gene: TRBJ2-7
clone size: -
CDR3 length: 14
D gene: TRBD2
V gene: TRBV3-1
CDR3 DNA: TGTGCCAGCAGCCAAGATCGTGCGACTAGCGAACAGTACTTC
CDR3 protein: CASSQDRATSEQYF

J gene: TRBJ2-3
clone size: -
CDR3 length: 12
D gene: -
V gene: TRBV6-6
CDR3 DNA: TGTGCCAGCGGGGGGCCGTTCGATACGCAGTATTTT
CDR3 protein: CASGGPFDTQYF

J gene: TRBJ2-1
clone size: -
CDR3 length: 12
D gene: -
V gene: TRBV20-1
CDR3 DNA: TGCAGTGCTAACAGGGTTCGGAATGAGCAGTTCTTC
CDR3 protein: CSANRVRNEQFF

J gene: TRBJ2-3
clone size: few
CDR3 length: 17
D gene: TRBD2
V gene: TRBV10-3
CDR3 DNA: TGTGCCATCGCGCCTGGACTAGCGGGGAAATTCACAGATACGCAGTATTTT
CDR3 protein: CAIAPGLAGKFTDTQYF

J gene: TRBJ2-3
clone size: -
CDR3 length: 12
D gene: -
V gene: TRBV27
CDR3 DNA: TGTGCCAGCCTAGGCCGAGCAGATACGCAGTATTTT
CDR3 protein: CASLGRADTQYF

J gene: TRBJ2-4
clone size: -
CDR3 length: 14
D gene: TRBD2
V gene: TRBV27
CDR3 DNA: TGTGCCAGCAGTCCTAGCGGGGGGGCGGACATTCAGTACTTC
CDR3 protein: CASSPSGGADIQYF

J gene: TRBJ2-3
clone size: -
CDR3 length: 20
D gene: TRBD2
V gene: TRBV7-2
CDR3 DNA: TGTGCCAGCAGCCGGGTCGCCGGGACTAGCGGAACGAGGAACACAGATACGCAGTATTTT
CDR3 protein: CASSRVAGTSGTRNTDTQYF

J gene: TRBJ2-4
clone size: -
CDR3 length: 16
D gene: -
V gene: TRBV12-3/TRBV12-4
CDR3 DNA: TGTGCCAGCAGCGATTACGGGGGCCCCCTTAGGATCATTCAGTACTTC
CDR3 protein: CASSDYGGPLRIIQYF

J gene: TRBJ2-7
clone size: -
CDR3 length: 14
D gene: TRBD1
V gene: TRBV13
CDR3 DNA: TGTGCCAGCAGCTACTCCCCGGGACAGGGTCGGGAGTACTTC
CDR3 protein: CASSYSPGQGREYF

J gene: TRBJ2-7
clone size: few
CDR3 length: 15
D gene: -
V gene: TRBV21-1
CDR3 DNA: TGTGCCAGCAGCTCTAAGGACAGGAACTTTTACGAGCAGTACTTC
CDR3 protein: CASSSKDRNFYEQYF

J gene: TRBJ2-5
clone size: -
CDR3 length: 17
D gene: -
V gene: TRBV4-3
CDR3 DNA: TGCGCCAGCAGCCAAGATATTGGCGAGGCGGGGCTAAAGACCCAGTACTTC
CDR3 protein: CASSQDIGEAGLKTQYF

J gene: TRBJ2-5
clone size: -
CDR3 length: 15
D gene: -
V gene: TRBV7-2
CDR3 DNA: TGTGCCAGCAGCCACCGGTCGTCGGGGGAAGAGACCCAGTACTTC
CDR3 protein: CASSHRSSGEETQYF

J gene: TRBJ2-3
clone size: -
CDR3 length: 17
D gene: -
V gene: TRBV4-2
CDR3 DNA: TGTGCCAGCAGCCCCCTTGGTGGTGCGGGATTCACAGATACGCAGTATTTT
CDR3 protein: CASSPLGGAGFTDTQYF

J gene: TRBJ1-1
clone size: -
CDR3 length: 13
D gene: -
V gene: TRBV6-2/TRBV6-3
CDR3 DNA: TGTGCCAGCAGTGATACCAGGAACACTGAAGCTTTCTTT
CDR3 protein: CASSDTRNTEAFF

J gene: TRBJ1-2
clone size: -
CDR3 length: 14
D gene: -
V gene: TRBV7-2
CDR3 DNA: TGTGCCAGCAGCTTAGAACCCCCAGTCAGCGGCTACACCTTC
CDR3 protein: CASSLEPPVSGYTF

J gene: TRBJ2-5
clone size: few
CDR3 length: 17
D gene: TRBD2
V gene: TRBV7-2
CDR3 DNA: TGTGCCAGCAGCGTTGGGGGACTAGCGGGAGCTCTAGAGACCCAGTACTTC
CDR3 protein: CASSVGGLAGALETQYF

J gene: TRBJ2-1
clone size: -
CDR3 length: 17
D gene: TRBD1
V gene: TRBV7-6
CDR3 DNA: TGTGCCAGCAGCCTCAGAGCCGAGACAGGGGGGAAGAATGAGCAGTTCTTC
CDR3 protein: CASSLRAETGGKNEQFF

J gene: TRBJ2-5
clone size: many
CDR3 length: 12
D gene: -
V gene: TRBV5-5
CDR3 DNA: TGTGCCAGCAGCCGGATGGGAGAGACCCAGTACTTC
CDR3 protein: CASSRMGETQYF

J gene: TRBJ2-7
clone size: -
CDR3 length: 17
D gene: TRBD2
V gene: TRBV24-1
CDR3 DNA: TGTGCCACCAGTGATTTTAGGCCAGCGGGGGGGATCAATGAGCAGTACTTC
CDR3 protein: CATSDFRPAGGINEQYF

J gene: TRBJ2-1
clone size: -
CDR3 length: 18
D gene: TRBD2
V gene: TRBV6-2/TRBV6-3
CDR3 DNA: TGTGCCAGCAGTTACCGTCGGACTAGCGGGGGGGCCCACAATGAGCAGTTCTTC
CDR3 protein: CASSYRRTSGGAHNEQFF

J gene: TRBJ2-1
clone size: few
CDR3 length: 16
D gene: TRBD2
V gene: TRBV11-2
CDR3 DNA: TGTGCCAGCAGCTTTGGGACTAGCGGGGCTTACAATGAGCAGTTCTTC
CDR3 protein: CASSFGTSGAYNEQFF

J gene: TRBJ2-1
clone size: -
CDR3 length: 13
D gene: -
V gene: TRBV12-3/TRBV12-4
CDR3 DNA: TGTGCCAGCAGTCAGTCCCTTTTCAATGAGCAGTTCTTC
CDR3 protein: CASSQSLFNEQFF